The T cell receptor (beta chain) described here comes from a study of shared clonotypes between healthy human individuals. Overall study: Each donor's CD8 memory used one plate, CD8 naive two, each CD4 subset three.

In replicate PCRs of sorted subsets, approximately 190 ng DNA, tens of thousands of T cell genomes, was used. Assay used: immunoSEQ multiplex PCR; TCRdb lists only in-frame clones, some missing. The table lists approximately 110,000 clones, roughly 66% of them singletons. Germline CDR1 is GTSNPN and CDR2 is SVGIG (reference sequence). The V end was cut by 2 bases, the J end by 9 bases, with 14 bases between. The CDR3 sequence is 13 residues long. Input material: memory CD8+ T cells sorted from blood. Subset indicated: CD45RO+ cells pooled with CCR7-negative TemRA cells. The chain combines TRBV30 with TRBJ2-1, with D unresolved. The receptor was isolated from a woman aged 25 to 39 in good health. CDR3 bases: TGTGCCTGGAGTCACGACTCCAGCAGTGAGCAGTTCTTC. It is translated as CAWSHDSSSEQFF.